This T cell receptor (beta chain) was identified during a study of blood T cell repertoires in COVID-19. Study-wide context: From T cells, B-cell-depleted T cells, or PBMCs came the material, which was cDNA or gDNA.

Sequencing used immunoSEQ multiplex PCR; TCRdb keeps in-frame clones, though not all of them. Found here are under 200,000 clones, around 86% of them singletons; the top ten hold 0.45% to 0.6%. Trimming pared 7 bases from V and 6 bases from J, leaving 22 bases between. This CDR3 is built from 14 residues. In germline, CDR1 is SQVTM, CDR2 ANQGSEA. The rearrangement uses TRBV29-1 and TRBJ2-7; maybe TRBD2 (6 bases). Sequencing was carried out using peripheral blood. The TCR sequence derives from a man in his sixties with COVID-19, enrolled during active disease. Here the CDR3 reads CSGTGGLGGGEQYF. Written as DNA, the CDR3 is TGCAGCGGGACTGGGGGTTTGGGAGGAGGCGAGCAGTACTTC.